The TCR beta chain under discussion was sequenced for a study of control samples from healthy donors and cancer patients. Sequencing used immunoSEQ multiplex PCR; TCRdb keeps in-frame clones, though not all of them. Here the sample spans roughly 88,000 clones, about nine tenths being singletons. The CDR3 is 14 amino acids. Trimming took 4 bases from V and 7 from J, leaving 12 bases between them. Germline assignment: CDR1 SGDLS and CDR2 YYNGEE. Note on this clone: The same CDR3 can be traced to other DNA sequences in this sample.

This sequence was found in a man aged 45 to 65 in good health. V is TRBV9 and J is TRBJ1-6; maybe TRBD1 (6 bases). The sequenced material came from blood. DNA of the CDR3: TGTGCCAGCAGCTCTAGAGGGGGGAATTCACCCCTCCACTTT. It yields the protein CASSSRGGNSPLHF.